This entry describes one T cell receptor (beta chain). The table came from immunoSEQ multiplex PCR; TCRdb's copy has only in-frame clones and leaves some out. Of 140,000 or so clones in the sample, about 88% were seen once. This entry comes from a study of blood T cell repertoires in COVID-19. As for the study in general: The United States, Italy and Spain provided the acute and convalescent COVID-19 samples.

Seattle enrolled patients during active infection and tracked them longitudinally. There are 12 residues in the CDR3. V gene TRBV21-1 combines with J gene TRBJ1-5. TRBV21-1 has pseudogene status. Input material: peripheral blood. The TCR originated in a human donor with COVID-19, enrolled during active disease. The donor label of this sample is uncertain. In DNA, the CDR3 is TGTGCCAGCAGCAAACGGAATCAGCCCCAGCATTTT. Translation: CASSKRNQPQHF.